This entry lists 29 T cell receptor beta chains sequenced from one sample in a study of T cells in pancreatic ductal adenocarcinoma. Clones were read by immunoSEQ multiplex PCR, and TCRdb kept only the in-frame ones, dropping some. The table lists more than 85,000 clones, 90% to 95% of them singletons. Selected pancreatic ductal adenocarcinoma patients had undergone surgery without neoadjuvant therapy. Sample: PBMCs. Receptor source: a human donor with pancreatic ductal adenocarcinoma.

The V call is TRBV9, the J call TRBJ2-3, with a possible D match to TRBD2 (6 bases). This CDR3 comprises 16 residues. CDR1 SGDLS and CDR2 YYNGEE come from the germline V gene. V was clipped by 0 bases and J by 0 bases, with 11 bases between them. CDR3 sequence: CASSVGGTWSTDTQYF. The CDR3 coding sequence is TGTGCCAGCAGCGTAGGAGGGACTTGGAGCACAGATACGCAGTATTTT.

The chain couples TRBV9 to TRBJ2-7, with 8 bases identical to TRBD2. The germline V gene encodes CDR1 SGDLS and CDR2 YYNGEE. The J segment lost 4 bases and the V segment lost 3 bases, leaving 6 bases of the junction unmatched. The CDR3 is 14 amino acids. CDR3 coding DNA: TGTGCCAGCAGCGGGGGACTAGGGGTGTACGAGCAGTACTTC. It is translated as CASSGGLGVYEQYF.

This sequence joins TRBV18 and TRBJ1-1; D uncertain. CDR3 length: 15 residues. Germline CDR1 is KGHSH and CDR2 is LQKENI. Trimming removed 1 base from V and 5 bases from J, with 14 bases in between. The CDR3 DNA reads as TGTGCCAGCTCACCACTGGACGGACTAGGAACTGAAGCTTTCTTT. Amino acids: CASSPLDGLGTEAFF.

This rearrangement joins TRBV7-2 to TRBJ2-5; perhaps TRBD2 as D (7 bases). Germline V lookup: CDR1 SGHTA, CDR2 FQGNSA. The CDR3 has 15 amino acids. V lost 5 bases and J 4 bases, leaving 17 bases between the germline ends. The CDR3 bases are TGTGCCAGCAGCGACCTAGCGGAGGGGGGAGAGACCCAGTACTTC. Residues: CASSDLAEGGETQYF.

The V call is TRBV18, the J call TRBJ2-5; no clear D. Deletions cut 0 bases from V and 0 bases from J, with 5 bases between. The CDR3 runs to 14 residues. The germline V gene encodes CDR1 KGHSH and CDR2 LQKENI. The CDR3 loop is CASSPPSYQETQYF. CDR3 DNA: TGTGCCAGCTCACCACCTTCGTACCAAGAGACCCAGTACTTC. Combining the CDR3 with reference TRBV18 and TRBJ2-5 gives the whole variable domain NAGVMQNPRHLVRRRGQEARLRCSPMKGHSHVYWYRQLPEEGLKFMVYLQKENIIDESGMPKERFSAEFPKEGPSILRIQQVVRGDSAAYFCASSPPSYQETQYFGPGTRLLVL.

The chain links TRBV10-3 to TRBJ2-7; D uncertain. Germline V gives CDR1 ENHRY, CDR2 SYGVKD. CDR3 length equals 13 residues. Trimming cost V 3 bases and J 2 bases, with 8 bases left between them. DNA of the CDR3: TGTGCCATCAGTGAACCCAGAACCTACGAGCAGTACTTC. Translation gives CAISEPRTYEQYF.

The V and J genes are TRBV19 and TRBJ1-5; D remains ambiguous. The CDR3 is 14 amino acids. Germline V gene data show CDR1 as LNHDA and CDR2 as SQIVND (reference sequence). The V and J ends lost 3 bases and 4 bases respectively, with 10 bases between them. CDR3 nucleotides: TGTGCCAGTAGTATTGACTCTATGAATCAGCCCCAGCATTTT. It specifies CASSIDSMNQPQHF.

The chain carries TRBV2 and TRBJ2-1; 7 bases line up with TRBD1. Germline CDR1 and CDR2: SNHLY and FYNNEI. This CDR3 comprises 14 residues. V shed 7 bases, J shed 4 bases, and the junction held 7 bases outside the gene matches. The chain's CDR3 is CASTGQVLYNEQFF. The CDR3 bases are TGTGCCAGCACCGGACAGGTTCTTTACAATGAGCAGTTCTTC.

Concerning this clone itself: Other nucleotide sequences in the sample specify the same CDR3. The chain joins TRBV18 to TRBJ2-7; TRBD1 matches at 7 bases. The CDR3 is made up of 14 amino acids. Germline loops: CDR1 KGHSH, CDR2 LQKENI. With 3 bases clipped from V and 0 bases from J, the junction kept 2 bases outside the gene matches. This CDR3 reads CASSPGTASYEQYF. The CDR3 bases are TGTGCCAGCTCACCTGGGACAGCCTCCTACGAGCAGTACTTC.

The DNA for the CDR3 is TGTGCCAGCCAGAGGGGGCGGCACACTGAAGCTTTCTTT. Its translation: CASQRGRHTEAFF. The chain carries TRBV6-5 and TRBJ1-1; 7 bases align to TRBD1. Germline-derived CDR1 and CDR2 are MNHEY and SVGAGI. The CDR3 spans 13 residues. V gave up 8 bases and J gave up 3 bases; unmatched junction bases: 6.

The J gene is TRBJ2-7, the V gene TRBV28; D is possibly TRBD1 (6 bases). Germline CDR1 is MDHEN and CDR2 is SYDVKM. The V end was cut by 4 bases, the J end by 0 bases, with 10 bases between. There are 14 residues in the CDR3. The CDR3 bases are TGTGCCAGCAGTTCTGGACAGATCTCCTACGAGCAGTACTTC. Protein: CASSSGQISYEQYF. The whole variable domain, remainder taken from reference TRBV28 and TRBJ2-7, is DVKVTQSSRYLVKRTGEKVFLECVQDMDHENMFWYRQDPGLGLRLIYFSYDVKMKEKGDIPEGYSVSREKKERFSLILESASTNQTSMYLCASSSGQISYEQYFGPGTRLTVT.

The chain combines TRBV10-3 with TRBJ2-7, with 8 bases that match TRBD1. The CDR3 runs to 15 residues. V lost 2 bases to trimming and J lost 2 bases; unmatched junction nucleotides: 5. Germline CDR1 is ENHRY and CDR2 is SYGVKD. The CDR3 region has the DNA TGTGCCATCAGTGAGGGACAGGGCCGCCCCTACGAGCAGTACTTC. Its protein product is CAISEGQGRPYEQYF.

This clone turned up a few times. The chain joins TRBV18 to TRBJ2-5; 7 nucleotides line up with TRBD1. Trimming cost V 4 bases and J 4 bases; bases outside gene matches: 6. The germline CDR1 and CDR2 sequences are KGHSH and LQKENI. The CDR3 is 14 residues long. The CDR3, as DNA: TGTGCCAGCTCACGAGGGGGCACGGGAGAGACCCAGTACTTC. As protein: CASSRGGTGETQYF.

CDR3 loop: CASSQDTGGNQETQYF. The CDR3 DNA is TGCGCCAGCAGCCAAGATACTGGGGGGAATCAAGAGACCCAGTACTTC. This chain uses TRBV4-3 with TRBJ2-5; D possibly corresponds to TRBD2 (6 bases). Germline values: CDR1 LGHNA, CDR2 YSLEER. The CDR3 contains 16 residues. V was cut by 0 bases and J by 2 bases, with 13 bases left in between.

The chain employs TRBV10-2 and TRBJ2-3; 9 bases line up with TRBD1. V gave up 8 bases and J gave up 4 bases; unmatched junction bases: 7. Per the germline V gene, CDR1 is WSHSY and CDR2 is SAAADI. The CDR3 contains 14 residues. CDR3 sequence reads: CASSGTGKADTQYF. The CDR3 DNA reads TGCGCCAGCTCCGGGACAGGGAAGGCAGATACGCAGTATTTT.

This clone has a single count. This chain uses TRBV5-5 with TRBJ1-3; D unresolved. CDR1 SGHKS and CDR2 YYEKEE come from the germline V gene (reference sequence). The CDR3 has 15 amino acids. Trimming shortened V by 3 bases and J by 0 bases, and 10 bases separated the two germline ends. CDR3 coding DNA: TGTGCCAGCAGCTCCCCAAGCGACTCTGGAAACACCATATATTTT. This encodes CASSSPSDSGNTIYF. Combining the CDR3 with reference TRBV5-5 and TRBJ1-3 gives the whole variable domain DAGVTQSPTHLIKTRGQQVTLRCSPISGHKSVSWYQQVLGQGPQFIFQYYEKEERGRGNFPDRFSARQFPNYSSELNVNALLLGDSALYLCASSSPSDSGNTIYFGEGSWLTVV.

The chain employs TRBV4-2 and TRBJ2-3; no definite D call. Per germline, CDR1 LGHNA and CDR2 YNFKEQ. The CDR3 runs 13 residues. The V gene lost 1 base and the J gene lost 3 bases, with 5 bases spanning the gap. CDR3 sequence (DNA): TGTGCCAGCAGCCAAGTTTTAACAGATACGCAGTATTTT. Translation gives CASSQVLTDTQYF.

The chain has TRBV6-1 and TRBJ2-6; 8 bases line up with TRBD1. This CDR3 comprises 16 residues. The V gene's germline CDR1 is MNHNS and CDR2 SASEGT. J gave up 3 bases and V 4 bases, and 5 bases lay outside the gene matches. DNA of the CDR3: TGTGCCAGCAGTGGCAGGGGGCCCAGTGGGGCCAACGTCCTGACTTTC. Its translation is CASSGRGPSGANVLTF.

V is TRBV7-2 and J is TRBJ2-3, with D unresolved. V lost 6 bases, J lost 4 bases, and 17 bases lay in between. The CDR3 runs to 15 residues. Germline values: CDR1 SGHTA, CDR2 FQGNSA. DNA of the CDR3: TGTGCCAGCAGTCTCTCGGGTACCCGCGCAGATACGCAGTATTTT. Protein: CASSLSGTRADTQYF.

This clone was counted once. V is TRBV11-2 and J is TRBJ2-2; 7 bases match TRBD2. V shed 4 bases, J shed 6 bases, and the junction held 5 bases outside the gene matches. The germline CDR1 and CDR2 sequences are SGHAT and FQNNGV. The CDR3 extends over 14 amino acids. CDR3 sequence: CASSSRLASGELFF. In DNA, the CDR3 is TGTGCCAGCAGCTCCAGACTAGCCTCCGGGGAGCTGTTTTTT.

The chain joins TRBV2 to TRBJ2-7; 8 nucleotides line up with TRBD2. Germline V gene sequence: CDR1 SNHLY, CDR2 FYNNEI. The CDR3 has 14 amino acids. Trimming at V came to 3 bases and at J to 0 bases, leaving 1 base not matched to a gene. DNA of the CDR3: TGTGCCAGCAGTGATACTAGCGGCTCCTACGAGCAGTACTTC. Translated, it gives CASSDTSGSYEQYF. Supplemented by reference TRBV2 and TRBJ2-7, the full variable domain reads EPEVTQTPSHQVTQMGQEVILRCVPISNHLYFYWYRQILGQKVEFLVSFYNNEISEKSEIFDDQFSVERPDGSNFTLKIRSTKLEDSAMYFCASSDTSGSYEQYFGPGTRLTVT.

This clone was recorded only once. The junction differs from germline at one of its ends, possibly a read error. The chain employs TRBV7-9 and TRBJ2-2; D is undetermined. CDR3 length: 16 amino acids. Germline V CDR1 and CDR2: SEHNR, FQNEAQ (reference sequence). In DNA, the CDR3 is TGTGCCAGCAGCCTCCCCCGCGGCGGAAACATCGGGGAGCTGTTTTTT. Translated: CASSLPRGGNIGELFF.

The gene calls are TRBV7-3 and TRBJ2-3; 7 bases are a match to TRBD2. The V and J ends lost 5 bases and 6 bases, in that order; junction bases with no gene match: 8. Germline V CDR1 and CDR2: SGHTA, FQGTGA. This CDR3 contains 14 residues. In nucleotides, the CDR3 is TGTGCCAGCAGCCCGAGCGGGAAGAGGGATACGCAGTATTTT. Amino acid sequence: CASSPSGKRDTQYF.

This sequence joins TRBV6-5 and TRBJ2-7; TRBD2 is a possible D gene (6 bases). Trimming took off 6 bases at V and 8 bases at J, with 17 bases between the two ends. The CDR3 is 13 amino acids. Germline values: CDR1 MNHEY, CDR2 SVGAGI. CDR3 loop: CASSRLDVFKQYF. The CDR3 DNA reads TGTGCCAGCAGCAGACTAGATGTATTCAAGCAGTACTTC.

The chain is built from TRBV6-1 and TRBJ1-2; D gene ambiguous. The CDR3 covers 12 residues. Trimming took off 2 bases at V and 7 bases at J, with 8 bases between the two ends. Germline CDR1 and CDR2: MNHNS and SASEGT. The CDR3: CASSERRTGYTF. CDR3 DNA sequence: TGTGCCAGCAGTGAACGGAGGACTGGCTACACCTTC.

This chain uses TRBV27 with TRBJ2-7; 9 bases agree with TRBD1. Germline values: CDR1 MNHEY, CDR2 SMNVEV (reference sequence). This CDR3 is built from 14 residues. The trim removed 6 bases at V and 1 base at J, leaving 4 bases unmatched. CDR3 sequence (DNA): TGTGCCAGCAGACTCGGACAGGGGTCCTACGAGCAGTACTTC. Translation gives CASRLGQGSYEQYF.

The CDR3 spells CASSGTGGRYEQYF. The CDR3 region has the DNA TGTGCCAGTAGCGGGACCGGGGGGCGGTACGAGCAGTACTTC. The chain combines TRBV19 with TRBJ2-7; maybe TRBD2 (7 bases). CDR3 size: 14 residues. The germline V gene encodes CDR1 LNHDA and CDR2 SQIVND (reference sequence). V shed 6 bases and J shed 4 bases, with 16 bases lying between them.

CDR3 coding DNA: TGCGCCAGCAGCGAGGGGGGGACTAATGAAAAACTGTTTTTT. Amino acids: CASSEGGTNEKLFF. The genes are TRBV5-1 and TRBJ1-4, with D perhaps matching TRBD1 (6 bases). CDR3 size: 14 residues. The germline V and J ends were trimmed by 4 bases and 2 bases, with 9 bases remaining between them. CDR1 SGHRS and CDR2 YFSETQ come from the germline V gene. The full variable domain, with the rest looked up from reference TRBV5-1 and TRBJ1-4, is KAGVTQTPRYLIKTRGQQVTLSCSPISGHRSVSWYQQTPGQGLQFLFEYFSETQRNKGNFPGRFSGRQFSNSRSEMNVSTLELGDSALYLCASSEGGTNEKLFFGSGTQLSVL.

V and J are TRBV30 and TRBJ1-2, with 8 bases identical to TRBD1. Germline V lookup: CDR1 GTSNPN, CDR2 SVGIG (reference sequence). V shed 7 bases and J 8 bases; nucleotides not matched to a gene: 6. The CDR3 covers 11 residues. CDR3 bases: TGTGCCTTGGACAGGGCAGAGGGCTACACCTTC. Its translation: CALDRAEGYTF. Based on the CDR3 plus reference TRBV30 and TRBJ1-2, the full variable domain is SQTIHQWPATLVQPVGSPLSLECTVEGTSNPNLYWYRQAAGRGLQLLFYSVGIGQISSEVPQNLSASRPQDRQFILSSKKLLLSDSGFYLCALDRAEGYTFGSGTRLTVV.